This passage covers 29 T cell receptor beta chains from one sample sequenced in a study of OX40 agonist ivuxolimab in advanced cancers. Sequenced by immunoSEQ multiplex PCR; TCRdb stores in-frame clones only, minus some. The sample shows about 35,000 clones, 92% of them seen only once. The sample was CD4+ or CD8+ T cells sorted from blood, taken in a trial of the OX40 agonist ivuxolimab. These receptors came from an adult with an advanced solid tumor such as melanoma, head and neck, liver or kidney cancer.

The chain joins TRBV19 to TRBJ1-5; D is perhaps TRBD1 (5 bases). Trimming left V 5 bases short and J 3 bases short, with 14 bases between. There are 15 residues in the CDR3. Germline CDR1 is LNHDA and CDR2 is SQIVND (reference sequence). Here the CDR3 reads CASSEWDGVNQPQHF. CDR3 in DNA: TGTGCCAGTAGTGAATGGGACGGAGTCAATCAGCCCCAGCATTTT.

CDR3 amino acids: CASSLTGGSYNEQFF. CDR3 coding DNA: TGTGCCAGCAGCTTAACAGGCGGGAGCTACAATGAGCAGTTCTTC. This chain links TRBV7-3 with TRBJ2-1; TRBD2 agrees at 7 bases. Per the germline V gene, CDR1 is SGHTA and CDR2 is FQGTGA. The junction had 2 bases not matched to a gene; V was cut back by 0 bases and J by 3 bases. The CDR3 extends over 15 amino acids.

The CDR3 DNA follows: TGCGCCAGCAGCGGCTGGGCCGGGTCTGGCACTGAAGCTTTCTTT. It translates to CASSGWAGSGTEAFF. The chain links TRBV4-1 to TRBJ1-1; no definite D call. The CDR3 length is 15 residues. CDR1 and CDR2 from the germline V gene are MGHRA and YSYEKL. Trimming left V 5 bases short and J 4 bases short, with 17 bases between.

V gene TRBV7-8 combines with J gene TRBJ2-3, with D hard to call. Germline CDR1 SGHVS, CDR2 FQNEAQ. The V and J ends lost 1 base and 0 bases respectively, with 8 bases between them. The CDR3 length is 15 residues. In DNA form, the CDR3 reads TGTGCCAGCAGCTTAGGTTCAACTAGCACAGATACGCAGTATTTT. It yields the protein CASSLGSTSTDTQYF.

This clone turned up a few times. Additional DNA sequences in this sample encode the identical CDR3. The chain has TRBV9 and TRBJ2-3; D uncertain. Trimming took 0 bases from V and 0 from J, leaving 8 bases between them. Germline-derived CDR1 and CDR2 are SGDLS and YYNGEE. The CDR3 has 15 amino acids. The chain's CDR3 is CASSVGGYSTDTQYF. The CDR3 DNA follows: TGTGCCAGCAGCGTAGGAGGCTACAGCACAGATACGCAGTATTTT.

The genes are TRBV4-3 and TRBJ2-7, with D tentatively TRBD2 (5 bases). The germline V gene encodes CDR1 LGHNA and CDR2 YSLEER. Trimming removed 4 bases from V and 6 bases from J, with 16 bases in between. This CDR3 has 14 residues. CDR3 bases: TGCGCCAGCAGCCCTGGTGTCAGCGGTCTCGAGCAGTACTTC. This translates into CASSPGVSGLEQYF.

CDR3 in DNA: TGCGCCAGCAGCCAGACAGGGTCGTGGAATCAGCCCCAGCATTTT. Its translation: CASSQTGSWNQPQHF. The rearrangement links TRBV4-1 to TRBJ1-5; the match to TRBD1 covers 7 bases. Losses at the gene ends were 3 bases for V and 4 bases for J; bases not matched to a gene: 6. CDR3 length equals 15 residues. The germline V gene has CDR1 MGHRA and CDR2 YSYEKL.

The chain links TRBV29-1 to TRBJ1-5, with D hard to call. The germline V and J ends were trimmed by 4 bases and 1 base, with 8 bases remaining between them. Germline CDR1 is SQVTM and CDR2 is ANQGSEA. The CDR3 sequence is 13 residues long. The CDR3 nucleotides read TGCAGCGTTGTGTCAGAAAGCAATCAGCCCCAGCATTTT. Translated, it gives CSVVSESNQPQHF.

The V gene is TRBV6-6, the J gene TRBJ1-1, with D perhaps TRBD1 (5 bases). V was shortened by 2 bases and J by 3 bases, with 7 bases between the two germline ends. Germline V gene sequence: CDR1 MNHNY, CDR2 SVGAGI (reference sequence). This CDR3 comprises 13 residues. The CDR3 loop reads CASSYEGYTEAFF. The CDR3 bases are TGTGCCAGCAGTTACGAGGGGTACACTGAAGCTTTCTTT.

Concerning this clone itself: The same CDR3 arises from other DNA sequences in this sample as well. The chain is built from TRBV5-1 and TRBJ2-7, with D tentatively TRBD2 (5 bases). This CDR3 region has 15 residues. Germline V gene data show CDR1 as SGHRS and CDR2 as YFSETQ. Trimming cost V 4 bases and J 0 bases, with 14 bases left between them. CDR3 sequence: CASSLTGGGSYEQYF. The DNA for the CDR3 is TGCGCCAGCAGCCTGACGGGCGGAGGCTCCTACGAGCAGTACTTC.

J is TRBJ2-5 and V is TRBV6-1, with 7 bases lining up with TRBD2. This CDR3 has 14 amino acids. Germline trimming cut 4 bases from V and 2 bases from J; bases unmatched to any gene: 4. CDR1 and CDR2 (germline): MNHNS, SASEGT. The CDR3: CASSVASGQETQYF. The CDR3 DNA sequence: TGTGCCAGCAGTGTGGCTAGCGGTCAAGAGACCCAGTACTTC.

This chain connects TRBV13 to TRBJ2-7; D not certain. CDR1 PRHDT and CDR2 FYEKMQ come from the germline V gene (reference sequence). This CDR3 is 14 amino acids long. Trimming took off 6 bases at V and 7 bases at J, with 19 bases between the two ends. The CDR3 spells CASSAGGSTEEQYF. CDR3 in DNA: TGTGCCAGCAGTGCTGGCGGCTCTACTGAGGAGCAGTACTTC.

This clone appeared a single time. The V and J genes are TRBV28 and TRBJ2-7; no reliable D call. The CDR3 totals 11 residues. V lost 3 bases and J 4 bases, leaving 4 bases between the germline ends. Germline CDR1 is MDHEN and CDR2 is SYDVKM. As DNA, the CDR3 is TGTGCCAGCAGTTTTAGTTACGAGCAGTACTTC. Translated: CASSFSYEQYF.

This clone was seen just once. The rearrangement links TRBV2 to TRBJ1-1; D unresolved. Trimming took off 7 bases at V and 1 base at J, with 13 bases between the two ends. This CDR3 contains 14 residues. Germline CDR1 SNHLY, CDR2 FYNNEI. The CDR3 loop reads CASNPAGRNTEAFF. The CDR3, as DNA: TGTGCCAGCAATCCCGCGGGCCGGAACACTGAAGCTTTCTTT. The full variable domain, completed using reference TRBV2 and TRBJ1-1, is EPEVTQTPSHQVTQMGQEVILRCVPISNHLYFYWYRQILGQKVEFLVSFYNNEISEKSEIFDDQFSVERPDGSNFTLKIRSTKLEDSAMYFCASNPAGRNTEAFFGQGTRLTVV.

This rearrangement joins TRBV28 to TRBJ2-2, with D possibly TRBD2 on 6 matching bases. Germline CDR1 reads MDHEN; CDR2 reads SYDVKM. V gave up 10 bases and J gave up 7 bases, with 19 bases separating them. The CDR3 runs to 14 residues. This chain's CDR3 is CATNREFVGGELFF. CDR3 nucleotides: TGTGCCACGAACCGGGAGTTCGTGGGCGGGGAGCTGTTTTTT.

This clone was observed a few times. The chain links TRBV30 to TRBJ1-1; 8 nucleotides align to TRBD1. Germline CDR1 and CDR2: GTSNPN and SVGIG (reference sequence). The ends lost 3 bases at V and 3 bases at J; junction bases unmatched: 3. This CDR3 contains 13 residues. CDR3 sequence reads: CAWSGTGDTEAFF. CDR3 nucleotide sequence: TGTGCCTGGAGCGGGACAGGCGACACTGAAGCTTTCTTT.

The CDR3 here is CASSEGQGFSYEQYF. As DNA, the CDR3 is TGTGCCAGCAGTGAAGGACAGGGGTTCTCCTACGAGCAGTACTTC. V gene TRBV6-1 combines with J gene TRBJ2-7; 8 bases map to TRBD1. Germline V gene sequence: CDR1 MNHNS, CDR2 SASEGT. The CDR3 contains 15 residues. J gave up 0 bases and V 1 base, and 2 bases lay outside the gene matches.

The sample holds one count of this clone. This chain joins TRBV2 and TRBJ2-3; TRBD1 aligns across 8 bases. Looked up from germline, CDR1 is SNHLY and CDR2 is FYNNEI. This CDR3 comprises 15 residues. V lost 1 base to trimming and J lost 3 bases; unmatched junction nucleotides: 3. In nucleotides, the CDR3 is TGTGCCAGCAGTGAAGGACAGGGGTGGACAGATACGCAGTATTTT. Its translation is CASSEGQGWTDTQYF.

V usage is TRBV7-9 and J usage is TRBJ2-2, with D perhaps TRBD1 (5 bases). The CDR3 length is 16 residues. V lost 7 bases and J 0 bases, leaving 15 bases between the germline ends. Germline V gene sequence: CDR1 SEHNR, CDR2 FQNEAQ (reference sequence). The chain's CDR3 is CASIKIRAANTGELFF. The CDR3 DNA follows: TGTGCCAGCATCAAAATCAGGGCAGCGAACACCGGGGAGCTGTTTTTT.

The chain combines TRBV27 with TRBJ2-3, with TRBD1 as a possible D gene (5 bases). The CDR3 contains 17 residues. Deletions cut 6 bases from V and 0 bases from J, with 19 bases between. CDR1 is MNHEY and CDR2 is SMNVEV in the germline V gene (reference sequence). The CDR3 here is CASSLSPTVMSTDTQYF. The CDR3 DNA reads as TGTGCCAGCAGCCTAAGCCCGACAGTAATGAGCACAGATACGCAGTATTTT.

The genes are TRBV7-9 and TRBJ2-7, with 8 bases aligning to TRBD1. The length of the CDR3 is 15 residues. CDR1 is SEHNR and CDR2 is FQNEAQ in the germline V gene (reference sequence). V lost 1 base, J lost 5 bases, and 7 bases stayed unmatched. CDR3 DNA: TGTGCCAGCAGCTTAGGGCAGGGGGCGTTCCACGAGCAGTACTTC. Residues: CASSLGQGAFHEQYF.

This clone was seen once. The rearrangement uses TRBV5-6 and TRBJ2-1; TRBD2 agrees at 12 bases. Germline trimming cut 4 bases from V and 4 bases from J; bases unmatched to any gene: 3. The CDR3 length is 15 residues. Germline V gene data show CDR1 as SGHDT and CDR2 as YYEEEE. CDR3: CASSLGLAGYNEQFF. For the CDR3, the DNA is TGTGCCAGCAGCCTCGGACTAGCGGGATACAATGAGCAGTTCTTC.

This chain connects TRBV27 to TRBJ2-4, with D maybe TRBD2 (6 bases). V was shortened by 7 bases and J by 5 bases, with 15 bases between the two germline ends. Germline CDR1 is MNHEY and CDR2 is SMNVEV (reference sequence). The CDR3 totals 14 residues. CDR3 sequence: CASKSPGLENIQYF. CDR3 DNA: TGTGCCAGCAAGTCACCGGGACTTGAAAACATTCAGTACTTC.

This chain links TRBV6-5 with TRBJ1-3; D is ambiguous. The CDR3 has 12 residues. Germline V gene data show CDR1 as MNHEY and CDR2 as SVGAGI. V dropped 6 bases and J dropped 4 bases, with 7 bases sitting between them. This chain's CDR3 is CASSGGGNTIYF. CDR3 in DNA: TGTGCCAGCAGCGGAGGGGGAAACACCATATATTTT.

This clone appeared a single time. V and J are TRBV9 and TRBJ1-4; TRBD1 matches 8 bases. The germline gives CDR1 SGDLS, CDR2 YYNGEE. V lost 4 bases, J lost 7 bases, and 6 bases stayed unmatched. CDR3 length: 14 residues. CDR3 nucleotides: TGTGCCAGCAGCCTGGGGACAGGTGGTGAAAAACTGTTTTTT. Protein sequence: CASSLGTGGEKLFF.

The V and J genes are TRBV10-2 and TRBJ2-1; 11 positions agree with TRBD2. This CDR3 spans 17 amino acids. Germline V gene data show CDR1 as WSHSY and CDR2 as SAAADI. V lost 8 bases, J lost 4 bases, and 13 bases stayed unmatched. DNA of the CDR3: TGCGCCAGCTCTCCCGACGGGACTAGCGGAGGATACAATGAGCAGTTCTTC. It translates to CASSPDGTSGGYNEQFF.

This rearrangement joins TRBV28 to TRBJ1-4, with D unclear. V lost 2 bases, J lost 0 bases, and 10 bases lay in between. The CDR3 covers 16 residues. Germline CDR1 and CDR2: MDHEN and SYDVKM. This CDR3 is CASSLGVVTTNEKLFF. The CDR3, as DNA: TGTGCCAGCAGTTTAGGAGTGGTAACAACTAATGAAAAACTGTTTTTT.

V usage is TRBV27 and J usage is TRBJ2-5; perhaps D is TRBD1 or TRBD2 (5 bases each). Germline V gives CDR1 MNHEY, CDR2 SMNVEV (reference sequence). The ends were cut back, 4 bases at V and 7 bases at J, with 16 bases in the middle. CDR3 length: 14 amino acids. CDR3 in amino acids: CASSYGAGFGTQYF. The CDR3, as DNA: TGTGCCAGCAGTTATGGGGCGGGTTTCGGGACCCAGTACTTC.

The chain couples TRBV7-9 to TRBJ2-1, with TRBD2 matching 7 bases. J lost 4 bases, V lost 5 bases, and 11 bases had no gene match. The CDR3 sequence is 16 residues long. Germline V lookup: CDR1 SEHNR, CDR2 FQNEAQ (reference sequence). The CDR3 coding sequence is TGTGCCAGCAGCCCCCCCGCGGGAGAGAATTACAATGAGCAGTTCTTC. Its protein product is CASSPPAGENYNEQFF. The variable domain in full, completed from reference TRBV7-9 and TRBJ2-1, reads DTGVSQNPRHKITKRGQNVTFRCDPISEHNRLYWYRQTLGQGPEFLTYFQNEAQLEKSRLLSDRFSAERPKGSFSTLEIQRTEQGDSAMYLCASSPPAGENYNEQFFGPGTRLTVL.